Following are 21 T cell receptor beta chains from one sample sequenced in a study of patients and donors after allogeneic stem cell transplantation. In TCRdb, the RT-PCR reads were re-called with MiXCR into one record per CDR3 protein. Here the sample spans some 960,000 distinct CDR3 sequences, over 15% being singletons. The sequenced sample was blood, either unsorted or a sorted T cell fraction (not recorded which). The receptor set was obtained from a human donor who was either an allogeneic HSCT recipient or a stem cell or donor lymphocyte infusion donor (not recorded which). It is not recorded whose cells these are; they may come from a transplant donor.

This clonotype was counted at least ten times. The gene calls are TRBV20-1 and TRBJ1-2, with D possibly TRBD1 on 5 matching bases. The CDR3 sequence is 12 residues long. V was trimmed by 6 bases and J by 2 bases, leaving 10 bases between them. CDR1 and CDR2 (germline): DFQATT, SNEGSKA (reference sequence). The CDR3 bases are TGCAGTGCGAGCCCAGGGAACTATGGCTACACCTTC. It encodes CSASPGNYGYTF.

The chain links TRBV21-1 to TRBJ1-1; the D call TRBD1 from the table was never checked on the DNA. TRBV21-1 is annotated as a pseudogene. This CDR3 comprises 19 residues. The CDR3 region has the DNA TGTGCCAGCAGCATTCCCTCGGGACAGCGGAAATCAAGGAACACTGAAGCTTTCTTT. This translates into CASSIPSGQRKSRNTEAFF.

The chain recombines TRBV12-3 or TRBV12-4 with TRBJ2-3, with 8 bases lining up with TRBD1. J was trimmed by 4 bases and V by 5 bases; bases with no gene match: 5. The CDR3 is made up of 14 amino acids. The CDR3 DNA sequence: TGTGCCAGCAGTACACAGGGGGAGGCAGATACGCAGTATTTT. The encoded protein is CASSTQGEADTQYF.

This chain joins TRBV3-1 and TRBJ1-1; the D gene is possibly TRBD1 (6 bases). CDR3 length: 15 amino acids. Germline values: CDR1 LGHDT, CDR2 YNNKEL (reference sequence). With 3 bases removed from V and 3 bases from J, the gap between germline ends came to 14 bases. The CDR3: CASSQNRVGDTEAFF. The DNA for the CDR3 is TGTGCCAGCAGCCAGAACAGGGTAGGGGACACTGAAGCTTTCTTT.

This clonotype was picked up a small number of times. The chain combines TRBV6-1 with TRBJ1-3; 7 nucleotides match TRBD1. Germline values: CDR1 MNHNS, CDR2 SASEGT. V shed 6 bases and J 4 bases; nucleotides not matched to a gene: 9. CDR3 length: 15 amino acids. This CDR3 reads CASRTEGASGNTIYF. In DNA form, the CDR3 reads TGTGCCAGCAGGACCGAGGGGGCATCAGGAAACACCATATATTTT.

This clonotype was observed at least ten times. V is TRBV4-1 and J is TRBJ2-1; TRBD2 matches 10 bases. Trimming removed 1 base from V and 10 bases from J; junction bases left unmatched: 10. Germline V CDR1 and CDR2: MGHRA, YSYEKL. The CDR3 is 16 residues long. The CDR3 loop reads CASSQVTGTSVKEQFF. CDR3 in DNA: TGCGCCAGCAGCCAAGTAACCGGGACTAGCGTCAAGGAGCAGTTCTTC.

This sequence joins TRBV4-1 and TRBJ1-3, with D hard to call. The CDR3 has 16 amino acids. CDR1 MGHRA and CDR2 YSYEKL come from the germline V gene. Trimming stripped 0 bases from V and 3 bases from J, with 12 bases between. The CDR3 loop reads CASSQDSGHLGNTIYF. As DNA, the CDR3 is TGCGCCAGCAGCCAAGATTCTGGGCACCTTGGAAACACCATATATTTT.

The chain couples TRBV6-6 to TRBJ1-1; D ambiguous. The CDR3 covers 13 residues. V dropped 5 bases and J dropped 7 bases, with 14 bases sitting between them. Germline V CDR1 and CDR2: MNHNY, SVGAGI (reference sequence). The CDR3 DNA is TGTGCCAGCAGTCTGGGTATAGGCGGTGAAGCTTTCTTT. It encodes CASSLGIGGEAFF.

This clonotype came up a few times. The chain carries TRBV7-2 and TRBJ1-1; the match to TRBD1 covers 8 bases. CDR1 is SGHTA and CDR2 is FQGNSA in the germline V gene. CDR3 length: 17 residues. V shed 1 base, J shed 3 bases, and the junction held 10 bases outside the gene matches. The CDR3 DNA reads as TGTGCCAGCAGCTTAGACGACTGGACAGGGAAGGACACTGAAGCTTTCTTT. This sequence encodes CASSLDDWTGKDTEAFF.

This clonotype was seen repeatedly, ten times or more. V is TRBV29-1 and J is TRBJ2-3; D call uncertain. Germline CDR1 SQVTM, CDR2 ANQGSEA. This CDR3 comprises 13 residues. V was cut by 3 bases and J by 6 bases, with 13 bases left in between. The CDR3 nucleotides read TGCAGCGTTGAGCCTGGTCGCGAGGATACGCAGTATTTT. This gives the protein CSVEPGREDTQYF.

The chain carries TRBV20-1 and TRBJ2-1, with 7 bases lining up with TRBD2. From germline, CDR1 is DFQATT and CDR2 SNEGSKA (reference sequence). CDR3 length: 15 amino acids. With 6 bases clipped from V and 2 bases from J, the junction kept 10 bases outside the gene matches. The CDR3 sequence: CSAKQAGLAYNEQFF. The CDR3 DNA reads as TGCAGTGCCAAGCAAGCGGGGCTCGCCTACAATGAGCAGTTCTTC.

This sequence joins TRBV15 and TRBJ2-2; 8 bases line up with TRBD1. CDR1 is LNHNV, CDR2 YYDKDF, per germline (reference sequence). Trimming took 4 bases from V and 5 from J; bases not matched to a gene: 12. This CDR3 comprises 17 residues. CDR3 region: CATSKAGGSGGTGELFF. For the CDR3, the DNA is TGTGCCACCAGCAAGGCAGGGGGCAGCGGAGGAACCGGGGAGCTGTTTTTT.

This clonotype showed up just a few times. The chain combines TRBV4-3 with TRBJ1-2, with TRBD1 as a possible D gene (5 bases). Per the germline V gene, CDR1 is LGHNA and CDR2 is YSLEER. The CDR3 covers 14 residues. V shed 5 bases and J shed 5 bases, with 15 bases lying between them. The CDR3 loop reads CASSEGVKQYGYTF. For the CDR3, the DNA is TGCGCCAGCAGCGAAGGGGTCAAACAGTATGGCTACACCTTC.

In this sample, this clonotype turned up a few times. The chain is built from TRBV20-1 and TRBJ1-1; D possibly corresponds to TRBD1 (6 bases). The CDR3 extends over 15 amino acids. With 6 bases removed from V and 1 base from J, the gap between germline ends came to 18 bases. CDR1 is DFQATT, CDR2 SNEGSKA, per germline (reference sequence). CDR3 DNA sequence: TGCAGTGCCCCGCAACCCGGGACACCGAACACTGAAGCTTTCTTT. This sequence encodes CSAPQPGTPNTEAFF.

This clonotype was observed a handful of times. The chain joins TRBV12-3 or TRBV12-4 to TRBJ1-5, with 10 nucleotides matching TRBD1. The V gene end was trimmed by 5 bases and the J gene end by 4 bases; junction bases not matched to a gene: 8. The length of the CDR3 is 16 residues. The CDR3 loop is CASSGTGARWNQPQHF. The CDR3 coding sequence is TGTGCCAGCAGTGGGACAGGGGCGAGGTGGAATCAGCCCCAGCATTTT.

V and J are TRBV5-6 and TRBJ1-1; unclear D gene. Germline V lookup: CDR1 SGHDT, CDR2 YYEEEE. This CDR3 is built from 15 residues. Trimming cost V 4 bases and J 2 bases, with 15 bases left between them. The CDR3 protein is CASSSRIPFNTEAFF. The CDR3 nucleotides are TGTGCCAGCAGCAGCAGGATCCCCTTCAACACTGAAGCTTTCTTT. Filled out from reference TRBV5-6 and TRBJ1-1, the complete variable domain reads DAGVTQSPTHLIKTRGQQVTLRCSPKSGHDTVSWYQQALGQGPQFIFQYYEEEERQRGNFPDRFSGHQFPNYSSELNVNALLLGDSALYLCASSSRIPFNTEAFFGQGTRLTVV.

This clonotype was picked up a small number of times. This chain connects TRBV12-3 or TRBV12-4 to TRBJ1-3, with D maybe TRBD1 (5 bases). The CDR3 loop spans 14 amino acids. Trimming took 5 bases from V and 4 from J, leaving 12 bases between them. CDR3 nucleotides: TGTGCCAGCAGTCTACAGGTCATCGGAAACACCATATATTTT. Translated: CASSLQVIGNTIYF.

This clonotype was observed a handful of times. The J gene is TRBJ2-1, the V gene TRBV5-1; the D gene could be TRBD1 or TRBD2 (6 bases each). V was shortened by 7 bases and J by 2 bases, with 19 bases between the two germline ends. The germline CDR1 and CDR2 sequences are SGHRS and YFSETQ. CDR3 size: 16 residues. CDR3 region: CASSPTGGQTYNEQFF. The CDR3 DNA is TGCGCCAGCTCCCCTACTGGGGGGCAGACCTACAATGAGCAGTTCTTC.

V usage is TRBV5-1 and J usage is TRBJ1-6, with D maybe TRBD1 (5 bases). In germline, CDR1 is SGHRS, CDR2 YFSETQ. V lost 0 bases and J 7 bases, leaving 11 bases between the germline ends. CDR3 size: 15 residues. CDR3 loop: CASSLVDIVNSPLHF. The CDR3 coding sequence is TGCGCCAGCAGCTTGGTGGACATCGTGAATTCACCCCTCCACTTT.

This chain uses TRBV2 with TRBJ2-7; 7 nucleotides match TRBD1. In germline, CDR1 is SNHLY, CDR2 FYNNEI. The ends lost 8 bases at V and 3 bases at J; junction bases unmatched: 10. The length of the CDR3 is 14 residues. The DNA of the CDR3 is TGTGCCAGCTCCGACGACAGGGAGAACTACGAGCAGTACTTC. Translating it yields CASSDDRENYEQYF. Variable domain in full (rest from reference TRBV2 and TRBJ2-7): EPEVTQTPSHQVTQMGQEVILRCVPISNHLYFYWYRQILGQKVEFLVSFYNNEISEKSEIFDDQFSVERPDGSNFTLKIRSTKLEDSAMYFCASSDDRENYEQYFGPGTRLTVT.

This clonotype was observed at least ten times. This chain connects TRBV12-3 or TRBV12-4 to TRBJ2-7; 10 positions match TRBD1. The ends lost 7 bases at V and 3 bases at J; junction bases unmatched: 9. There are 15 residues in the CDR3. The CDR3: CASIPSGQGDYEQYF. The DNA of the CDR3 is TGTGCCAGCATTCCCAGTGGACAGGGGGACTACGAGCAGTACTTC.